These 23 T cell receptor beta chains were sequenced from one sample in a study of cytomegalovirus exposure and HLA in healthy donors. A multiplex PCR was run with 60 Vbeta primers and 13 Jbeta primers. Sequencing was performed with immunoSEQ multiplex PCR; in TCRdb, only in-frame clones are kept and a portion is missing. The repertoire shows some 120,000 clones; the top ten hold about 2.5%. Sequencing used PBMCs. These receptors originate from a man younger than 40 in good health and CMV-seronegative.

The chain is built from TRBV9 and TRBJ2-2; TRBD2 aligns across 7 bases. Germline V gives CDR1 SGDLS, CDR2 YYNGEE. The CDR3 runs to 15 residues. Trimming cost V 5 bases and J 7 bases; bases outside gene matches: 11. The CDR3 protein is CASSYLAGANGELFF. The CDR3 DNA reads TGTGCCAGCAGTTACCTTGCGGGAGCGAACGGGGAGCTGTTTTTT.

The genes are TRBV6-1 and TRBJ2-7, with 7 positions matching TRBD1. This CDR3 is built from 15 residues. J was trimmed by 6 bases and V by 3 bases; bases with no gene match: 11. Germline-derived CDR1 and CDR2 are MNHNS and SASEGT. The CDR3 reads CASSDEHRGFLEQYF. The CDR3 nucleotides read TGTGCCAGCAGTGATGAGCACAGGGGATTTCTCGAGCAGTACTTC.

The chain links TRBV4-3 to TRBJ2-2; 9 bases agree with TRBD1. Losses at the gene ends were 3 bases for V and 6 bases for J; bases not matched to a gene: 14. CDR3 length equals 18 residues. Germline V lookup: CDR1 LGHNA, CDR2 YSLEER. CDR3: CASSHPSDRGGWAGELFF. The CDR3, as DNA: TGCGCCAGCAGCCACCCTTCGGACAGGGGCGGGTGGGCCGGGGAGCTGTTTTTT.

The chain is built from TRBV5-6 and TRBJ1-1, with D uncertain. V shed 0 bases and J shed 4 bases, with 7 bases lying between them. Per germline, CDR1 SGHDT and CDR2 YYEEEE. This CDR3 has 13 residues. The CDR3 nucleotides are TGTGCCAGCAGCTTGGGGAGTTCCACTGAAGCTTTCTTT. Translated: CASSLGSSTEAFF.

The CDR3 loop is CASRRTGTGLEAFF. The DNA of the CDR3 is TGTGCCTCACGAAGGACCGGGACAGGGCTTGAAGCTTTCTTT. The V gene is TRBV2, the J gene TRBJ1-1; 9 bases match TRBD1. From germline, CDR1 is SNHLY and CDR2 FYNNEI. The CDR3 length is 14 residues. Trimming at V came to 11 bases and at J to 7 bases, leaving 14 bases not matched to a gene.

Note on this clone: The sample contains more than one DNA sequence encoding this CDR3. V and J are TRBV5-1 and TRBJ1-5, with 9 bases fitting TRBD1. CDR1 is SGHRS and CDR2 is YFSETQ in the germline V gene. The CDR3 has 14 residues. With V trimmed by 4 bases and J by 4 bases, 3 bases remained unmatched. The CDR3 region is CASSPGQGNQPQHF. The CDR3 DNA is TGCGCCAGCAGCCCAGGACAGGGGAATCAGCCCCAGCATTTT.

CDR3 in DNA: TGTGCCAGCAGCCAAGATAAGACAGGGAAGGGGTATGGCTACACCTTC. Translated: CASSQDKTGKGYGYTF. V gene TRBV4-2 combines with J gene TRBJ1-2, with 7 bases identical to TRBD1. Losses at the gene ends were 0 bases for V and 5 bases for J; bases not matched to a gene: 9. CDR1 is LGHNA and CDR2 is YNFKEQ in the germline V gene. There are 16 residues in the CDR3.

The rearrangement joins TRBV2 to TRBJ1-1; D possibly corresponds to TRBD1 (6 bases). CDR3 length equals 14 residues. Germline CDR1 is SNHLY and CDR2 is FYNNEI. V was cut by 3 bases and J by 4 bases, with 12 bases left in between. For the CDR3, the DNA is TGTGCCAGCAGTGATCAGGGGTCGGGCACTGAAGCTTTCTTT. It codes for CASSDQGSGTEAFF.

The CDR3 nucleotides are TGTGCCAGCAGTTACTCCTTAGGGACAGGGCACAATGAGCAGTTCTTC. Translating it yields CASSYSLGTGHNEQFF. This chain uses TRBV6-5 with TRBJ2-1; 9 bases agree with TRBD1. Germline CDR1 MNHEY, CDR2 SVGAGI. The CDR3 runs 16 residues. The trim removed 0 bases at V and 5 bases at J, leaving 5 bases unmatched.

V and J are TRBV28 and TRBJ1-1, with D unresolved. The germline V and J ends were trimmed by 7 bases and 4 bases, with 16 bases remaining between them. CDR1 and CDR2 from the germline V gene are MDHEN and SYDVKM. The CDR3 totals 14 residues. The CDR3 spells CASILTNEATEAFF. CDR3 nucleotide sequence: TGTGCCAGCATCTTAACTAATGAAGCCACTGAAGCTTTCTTT.

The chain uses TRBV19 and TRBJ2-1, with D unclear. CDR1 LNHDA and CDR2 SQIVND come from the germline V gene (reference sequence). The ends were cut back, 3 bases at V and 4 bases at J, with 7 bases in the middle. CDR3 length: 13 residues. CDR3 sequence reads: CASSISVYNEQFF. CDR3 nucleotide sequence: TGTGCCAGTAGTATCTCCGTATACAATGAGCAGTTCTTC. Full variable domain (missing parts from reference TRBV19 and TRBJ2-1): DGGITQSPKYLFRKEGQNVTLSCEQNLNHDAMYWYRQDPGQGLRLIYYSQIVNDFQKGDIAEGYSVSREKKESFPLTVTSAQKNPTAFYLCASSISVYNEQFFGPGTRLTVL.

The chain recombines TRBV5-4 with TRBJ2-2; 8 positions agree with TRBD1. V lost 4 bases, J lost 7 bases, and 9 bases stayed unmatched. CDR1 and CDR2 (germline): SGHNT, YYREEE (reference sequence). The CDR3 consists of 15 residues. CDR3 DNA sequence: TGTGCCAGCAGCGAGACAGGGGTCCTAGGCGGGGAGCTGTTTTTT. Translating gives CASSETGVLGGELFF.

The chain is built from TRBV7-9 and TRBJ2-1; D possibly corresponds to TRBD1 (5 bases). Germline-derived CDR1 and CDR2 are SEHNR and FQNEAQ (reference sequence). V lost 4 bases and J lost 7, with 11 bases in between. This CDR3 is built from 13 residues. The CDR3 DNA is TGTGCCAGCAGCTCAGTAAACAGGAATGAGCAGTTCTTC. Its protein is CASSSVNRNEQFF.

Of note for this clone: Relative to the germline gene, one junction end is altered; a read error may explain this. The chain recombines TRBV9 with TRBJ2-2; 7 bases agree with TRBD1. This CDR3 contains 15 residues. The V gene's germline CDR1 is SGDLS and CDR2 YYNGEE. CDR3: CASSVEDRRSGELSF. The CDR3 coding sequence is TGTGCCAGCAGCGTAGAGGACAGGCGGTCCGGGGAGCTGTCTTTT.

The CDR3: CASSRDRNYGYTF. The CDR3 nucleotides are TGTGCCAGCAGTCGGGACAGGAACTATGGCTACACCTTC. The J gene is TRBJ1-2, the V gene TRBV28; 8 positions match TRBD1. J was trimmed by 2 bases and V by 5 bases; bases with no gene match: 1. CDR3 length: 13 amino acids. Germline V CDR1 and CDR2: MDHEN, SYDVKM.

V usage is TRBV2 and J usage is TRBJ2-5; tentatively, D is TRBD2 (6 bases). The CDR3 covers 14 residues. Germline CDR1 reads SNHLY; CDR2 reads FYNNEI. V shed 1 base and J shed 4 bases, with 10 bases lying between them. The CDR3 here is CASSEVTSLETQYF. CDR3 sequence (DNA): TGTGCCAGCAGTGAAGTGACTAGTTTAGAGACCCAGTACTTC. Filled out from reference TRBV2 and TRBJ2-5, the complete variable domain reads EPEVTQTPSHQVTQMGQEVILRCVPISNHLYFYWYRQILGQKVEFLVSFYNNEISEKSEIFDDQFSVERPDGSNFTLKIRSTKLEDSAMYFCASSEVTSLETQYFGPGTRLLVL.

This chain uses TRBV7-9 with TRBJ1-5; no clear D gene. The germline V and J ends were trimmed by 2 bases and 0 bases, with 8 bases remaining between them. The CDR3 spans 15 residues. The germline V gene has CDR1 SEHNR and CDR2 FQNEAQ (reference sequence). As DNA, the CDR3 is TGTGCCAGCAGCTTAAACGGTAATAGCAATCAGCCCCAGCATTTT. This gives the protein CASSLNGNSNQPQHF.

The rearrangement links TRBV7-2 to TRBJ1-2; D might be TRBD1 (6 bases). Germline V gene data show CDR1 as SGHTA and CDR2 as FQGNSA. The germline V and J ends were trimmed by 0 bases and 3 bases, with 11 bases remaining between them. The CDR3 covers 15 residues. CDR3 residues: CASSLAADSYYGYTF. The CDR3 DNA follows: TGTGCCAGCAGCTTAGCCGCGGACAGCTACTATGGCTACACCTTC.

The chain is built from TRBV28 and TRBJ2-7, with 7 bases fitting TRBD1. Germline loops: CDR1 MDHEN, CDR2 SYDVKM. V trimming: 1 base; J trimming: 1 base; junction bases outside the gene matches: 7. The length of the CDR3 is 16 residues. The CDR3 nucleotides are TGTGCCAGCAGTTTATCCGGGACAGAACCTTCCTACGAGCAGTACTTC. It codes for CASSLSGTEPSYEQYF.

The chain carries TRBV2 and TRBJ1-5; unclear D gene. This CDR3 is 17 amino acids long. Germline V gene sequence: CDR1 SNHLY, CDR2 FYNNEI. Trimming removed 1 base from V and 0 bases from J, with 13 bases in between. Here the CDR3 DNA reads TGTGCCAGCAGTGAAGGACACCCCGGATATAGCAATCAGCCCCAGCATTTT. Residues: CASSEGHPGYSNQPQHF. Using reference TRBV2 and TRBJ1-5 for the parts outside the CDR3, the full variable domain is EPEVTQTPSHQVTQMGQEVILRCVPISNHLYFYWYRQILGQKVEFLVSFYNNEISEKSEIFDDQFSVERPDGSNFTLKIRSTKLEDSAMYFCASSEGHPGYSNQPQHFGDGTRLSIL.

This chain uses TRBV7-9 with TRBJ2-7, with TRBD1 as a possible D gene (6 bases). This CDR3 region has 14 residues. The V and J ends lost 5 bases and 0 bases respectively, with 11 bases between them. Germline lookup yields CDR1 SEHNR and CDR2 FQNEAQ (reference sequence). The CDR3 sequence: CASSLRTDSYEQYF. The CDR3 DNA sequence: TGTGCCAGCAGCCTCCGGACAGACTCCTACGAGCAGTACTTC.

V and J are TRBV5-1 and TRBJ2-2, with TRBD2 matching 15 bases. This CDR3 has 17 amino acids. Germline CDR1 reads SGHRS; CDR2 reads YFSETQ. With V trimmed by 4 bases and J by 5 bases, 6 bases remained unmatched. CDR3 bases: TGCGCCAGCAGCGCGCGGACTAGCGGGAGGGCTACCGGGGAGCTGTTTTTT. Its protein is CASSARTSGRATGELFF.

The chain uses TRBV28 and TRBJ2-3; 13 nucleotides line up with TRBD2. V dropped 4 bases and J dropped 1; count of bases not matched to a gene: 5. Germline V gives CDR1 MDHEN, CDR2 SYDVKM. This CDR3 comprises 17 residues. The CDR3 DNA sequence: TGTGCCAGCAGTTGGGGACTAGCGGGAAGACGCACAGATACGCAGTATTTT. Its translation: CASSWGLAGRRTDTQYF.